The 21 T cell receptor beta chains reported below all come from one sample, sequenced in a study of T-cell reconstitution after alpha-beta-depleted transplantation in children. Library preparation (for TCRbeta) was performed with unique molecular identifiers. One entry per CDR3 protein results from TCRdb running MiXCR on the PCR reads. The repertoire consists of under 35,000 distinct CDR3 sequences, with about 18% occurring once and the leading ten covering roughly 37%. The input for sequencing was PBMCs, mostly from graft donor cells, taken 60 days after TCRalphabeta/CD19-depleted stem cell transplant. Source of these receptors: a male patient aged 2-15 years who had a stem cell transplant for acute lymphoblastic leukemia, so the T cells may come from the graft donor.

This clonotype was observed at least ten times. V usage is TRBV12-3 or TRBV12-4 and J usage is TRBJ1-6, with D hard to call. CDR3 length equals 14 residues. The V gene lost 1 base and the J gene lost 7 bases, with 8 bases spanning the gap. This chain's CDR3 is CASSLGSDNSPLHF. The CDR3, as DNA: TGTGCCAGCAGTTTAGGTTCCGACAATTCACCCCTCCACTTT.

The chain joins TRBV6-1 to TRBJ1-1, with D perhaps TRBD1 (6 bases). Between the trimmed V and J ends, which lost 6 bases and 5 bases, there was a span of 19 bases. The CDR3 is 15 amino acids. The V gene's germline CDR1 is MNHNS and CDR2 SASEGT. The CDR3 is CASRHNSLRGTEAFF. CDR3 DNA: TGTGCCAGCAGACATAATTCTCTCAGGGGTACTGAAGCTTTCTTT.

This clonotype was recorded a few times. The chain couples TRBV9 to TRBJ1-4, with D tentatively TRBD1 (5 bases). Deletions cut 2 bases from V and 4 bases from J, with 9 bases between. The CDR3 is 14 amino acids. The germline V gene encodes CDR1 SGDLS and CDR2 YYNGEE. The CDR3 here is CASSVGGFNEKLFF. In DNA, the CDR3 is TGTGCCAGCAGCGTTGGGGGGTTTAATGAAAAACTGTTTTTT.

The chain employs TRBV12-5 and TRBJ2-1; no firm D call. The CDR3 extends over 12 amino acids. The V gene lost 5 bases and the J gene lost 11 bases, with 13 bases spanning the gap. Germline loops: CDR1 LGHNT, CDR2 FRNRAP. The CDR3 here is CASGPGGPQQFF. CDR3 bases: TGTGCTAGTGGTCCCGGTGGCCCCCAGCAGTTCTTC.

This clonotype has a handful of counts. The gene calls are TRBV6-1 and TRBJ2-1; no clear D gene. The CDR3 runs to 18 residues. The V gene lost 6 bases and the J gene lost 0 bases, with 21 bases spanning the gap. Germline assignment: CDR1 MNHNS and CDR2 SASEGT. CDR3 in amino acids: CASSPQQIMQSSYNEQFF. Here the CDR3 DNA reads TGTGCCAGCAGCCCACAACAAATAATGCAGAGCTCCTACAATGAGCAGTTCTTC.

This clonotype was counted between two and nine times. The CDR3 region is CASSQSQLLSPLHF. CDR3 bases: TGTGCCAGCAGTCAAAGCCAGCTTCTATCACCCCTCCACTTT. The chain links TRBV3-1 to TRBJ1-6, with unresolved D. V was pared by 6 bases and J by 10 bases, with 16 bases between. This CDR3 region has 14 residues. Germline V gene lookup returns CDR1 LGHDT and CDR2 YNNKEL (reference sequence).

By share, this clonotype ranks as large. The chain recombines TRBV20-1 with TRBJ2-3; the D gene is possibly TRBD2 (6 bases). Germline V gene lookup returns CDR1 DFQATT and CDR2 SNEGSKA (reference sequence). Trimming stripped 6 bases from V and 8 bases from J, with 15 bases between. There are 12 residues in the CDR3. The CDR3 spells CSAIPRDATQYF. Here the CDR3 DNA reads TGCAGTGCGATCCCGCGGGATGCTACGCAGTATTTT.

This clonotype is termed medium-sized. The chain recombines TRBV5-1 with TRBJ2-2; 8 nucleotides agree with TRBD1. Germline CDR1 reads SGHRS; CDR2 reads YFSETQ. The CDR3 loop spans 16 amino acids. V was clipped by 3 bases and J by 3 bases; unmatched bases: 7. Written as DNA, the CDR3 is TGCGCCAGCAGCTCAAGAGACAGGGGAGACACCGGGGAGCTGTTTTTT. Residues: CASSSRDRGDTGELFF.

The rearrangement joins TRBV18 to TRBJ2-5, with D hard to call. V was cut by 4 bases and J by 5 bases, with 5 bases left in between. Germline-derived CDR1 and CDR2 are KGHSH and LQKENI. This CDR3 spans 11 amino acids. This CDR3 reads CASSQSETQYF. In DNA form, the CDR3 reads TGTGCCAGCTCACAGTCCGAGACCCAGTACTTC.

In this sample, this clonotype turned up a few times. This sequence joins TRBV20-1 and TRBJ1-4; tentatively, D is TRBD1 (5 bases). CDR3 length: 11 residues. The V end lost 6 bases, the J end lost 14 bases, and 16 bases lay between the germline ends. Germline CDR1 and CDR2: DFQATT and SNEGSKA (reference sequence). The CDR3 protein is CSARHQGGLFF. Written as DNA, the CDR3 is TGCAGTGCCCGACACCAGGGAGGGCTGTTTTTT.

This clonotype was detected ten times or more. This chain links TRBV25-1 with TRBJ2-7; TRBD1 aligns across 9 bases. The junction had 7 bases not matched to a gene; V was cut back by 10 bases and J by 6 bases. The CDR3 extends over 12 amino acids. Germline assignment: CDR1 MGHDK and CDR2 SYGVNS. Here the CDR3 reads CATAQGAREQYF. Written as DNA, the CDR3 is TGTGCCACCGCACAGGGGGCCCGCGAGCAGTACTTC.

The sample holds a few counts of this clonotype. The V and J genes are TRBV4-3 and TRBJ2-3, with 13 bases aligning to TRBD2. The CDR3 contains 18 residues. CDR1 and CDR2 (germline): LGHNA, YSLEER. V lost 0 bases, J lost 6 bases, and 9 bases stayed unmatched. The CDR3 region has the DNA TGCGCCAGCAGCCAAGATATACTAGCGGGGGGGTGGGGGGATACGCAGTATTTT. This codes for CASSQDILAGGWGDTQYF.

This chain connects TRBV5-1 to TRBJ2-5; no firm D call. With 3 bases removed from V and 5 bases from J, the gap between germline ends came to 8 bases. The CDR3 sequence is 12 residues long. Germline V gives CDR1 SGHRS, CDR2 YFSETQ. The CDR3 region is CASSSEGETQYF. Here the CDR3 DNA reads TGCGCCAGCAGCTCCGAAGGTGAGACCCAGTACTTC.

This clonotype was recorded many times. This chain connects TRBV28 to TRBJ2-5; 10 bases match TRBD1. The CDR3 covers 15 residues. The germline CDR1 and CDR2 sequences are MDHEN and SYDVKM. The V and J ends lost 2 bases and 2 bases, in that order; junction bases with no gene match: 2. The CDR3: CASSLRGQGQETQYF. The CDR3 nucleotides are TGTGCCAGCAGTTTAAGGGGACAGGGGCAAGAGACCCAGTACTTC. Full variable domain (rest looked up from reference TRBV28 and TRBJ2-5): DVKVTQSSRYLVKRTGEKVFLECVQDMDHENMFWYRQDPGLGLRLIYFSYDVKMKEKGDIPEGYSVSREKKERFSLILESASTNQTSMYLCASSLRGQGQETQYFGPGTRLLVL.

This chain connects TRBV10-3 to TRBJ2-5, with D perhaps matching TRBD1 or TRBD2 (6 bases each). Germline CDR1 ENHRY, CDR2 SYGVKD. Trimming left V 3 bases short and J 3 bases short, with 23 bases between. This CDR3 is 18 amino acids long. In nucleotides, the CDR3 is TGTGCCATCAGTGATGGGTGGCGGGGACAACGGAAAAAAGAGACCCAGTACTTC. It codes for CAISDGWRGQRKKETQYF.

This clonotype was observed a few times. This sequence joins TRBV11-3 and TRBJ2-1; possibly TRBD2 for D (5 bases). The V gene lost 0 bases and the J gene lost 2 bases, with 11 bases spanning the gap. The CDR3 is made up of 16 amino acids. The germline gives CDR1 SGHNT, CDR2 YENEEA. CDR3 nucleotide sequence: TGTGCCAGCAGCTTAGATAGGCGGGTCCCCTACAATGAGCAGTTCTTC. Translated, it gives CASSLDRRVPYNEQFF.

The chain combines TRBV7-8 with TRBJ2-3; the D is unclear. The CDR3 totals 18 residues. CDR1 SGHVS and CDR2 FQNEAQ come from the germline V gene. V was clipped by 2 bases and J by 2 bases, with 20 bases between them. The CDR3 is CASSLLLLTLPFTDTQYF. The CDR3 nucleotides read TGTGCCAGCAGCTTATTACTTTTGACTCTCCCCTTCACAGATACGCAGTATTTT.

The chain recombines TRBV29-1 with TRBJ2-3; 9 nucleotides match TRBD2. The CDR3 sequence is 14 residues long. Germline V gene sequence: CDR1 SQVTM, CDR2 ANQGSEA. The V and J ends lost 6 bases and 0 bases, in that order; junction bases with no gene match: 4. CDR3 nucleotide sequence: TGCAGCGTCCCGGGACTAGCTAGCACAGATACGCAGTATTTT. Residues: CSVPGLASTDTQYF.

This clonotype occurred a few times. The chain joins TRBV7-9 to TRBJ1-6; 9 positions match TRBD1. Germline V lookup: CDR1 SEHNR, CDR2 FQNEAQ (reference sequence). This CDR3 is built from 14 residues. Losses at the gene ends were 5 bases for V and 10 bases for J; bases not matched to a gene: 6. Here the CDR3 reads CASSPGTGQSPLHF. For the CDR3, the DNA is TGTGCCAGCAGCCCCGGGACAGGGCAATCACCCCTCCACTTT.

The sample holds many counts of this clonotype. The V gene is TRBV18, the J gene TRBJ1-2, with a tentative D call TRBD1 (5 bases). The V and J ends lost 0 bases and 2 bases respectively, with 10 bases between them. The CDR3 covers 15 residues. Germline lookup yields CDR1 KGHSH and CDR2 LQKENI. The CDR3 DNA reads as TGTGCCAGCTCACCACCGGGGGGGATGAACTATGGCTACACCTTC. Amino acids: CASSPPGGMNYGYTF.

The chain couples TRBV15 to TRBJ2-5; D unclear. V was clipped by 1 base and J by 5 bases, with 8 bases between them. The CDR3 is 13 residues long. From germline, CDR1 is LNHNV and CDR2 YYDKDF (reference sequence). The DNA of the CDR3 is TGTGCCACCAGCAGAGCCCCCACCGAGACCCAGTACTTC. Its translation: CATSRAPTETQYF.